One and the same sample provided the 2 T cell receptor beta chains below, sequenced in a study of cytomegalovirus exposure and HLA in healthy donors (dated by TCRdb to between 2016 and 2019). Receptors were amplified or captured by the immunoSEQ multiplex PCR assay. The multiplex PCR relied on a mix of 60 forward primers for TCR Vbeta segments and 13 reverse primers for TCR Jbeta segments. Imported from immuneACCESS, the table was reduced by TCRdb to in-frame sequences with V and J called. These copies leave out some clones; in studies compared against another copy, an unresolved V gene accounts for under half, and the cause of the remainder is not known. Recorded for this sample are about 140,000 clones; roughly 78% of them occurred a single time. 3.2% of the sample is taken by the ten largest. The sample taken for sequencing was PBMCs. The source of these receptors is a man aged 18 to 29 in good health and CMV-seropositive.

The chain combines TRBV7-2 with TRBJ2-1, with 9 positions matching TRBD2. This CDR3 has 16 amino acids. Germline-derived CDR1 and CDR2 are SGHTA and FQGNSA. J lost 3 bases, V lost 4 bases, and 7 bases had no gene match. The CDR3 DNA reads TGTGCCAGCAGCTCTATAGCGGGAGTGGGCTACAATGAGCAGTTCTTC. It encodes CASSSIAGVGYNEQFF. Full variable domain (missing parts from reference TRBV7-2 and TRBJ2-1): GAGVSQSPSNKVTEKGKDVELRCDPISGHTALYWYRQSLGQGLEFLIYFQGNSAPDKSGLPSDRFSAERTGGSVSTLTIQRTQQEDSAVYLCASSSIAGVGYNEQFFGPGTRLTVL.

This clone was seen once. This chain connects TRBV4-1 to TRBJ2-5, with 9 bases that match TRBD1. In germline, CDR1 is MGHRA, CDR2 YSYEKL. This CDR3 has 15 amino acids. The V segment lost 4 bases and the J segment 5 bases; nucleotides outside the gene matches: 8. CDR3 region: CASSLRTGAGETQYF. The CDR3 nucleotides are TGCGCCAGCAGCCTACGGACAGGGGCAGGGGAGACCCAGTACTTC.